This T cell receptor beta chain derives from a study of shared clonotypes between healthy human individuals. Study findings and constraints: The study generally estimated greater richness for naive than memory subsets.

Of note for this clone: The antigen remains undetermined.

The germline V gene encodes CDR1 LGHNA and CDR2 YNFKEQ. The CDR3 contains 15 residues. Trimming took 0 bases from V and 4 from J, leaving 13 bases between them. Naive CD8 cells lacked CD45RO and underwent positive selection for CCR7, leaving out terminally differentiated effector memory CD45RA+ cells. Sequenced by immunoSEQ multiplex PCR; TCRdb stores in-frame clones only, minus some. The sample holds 1.5 million to 2.5 million clones; about 95% are singletons and the top ten take 1.2%. Sequencing was performed on naive CD8+ T cells sorted from blood. The V call is TRBV4-2, the J call TRBJ2-7, with D tentatively TRBD2 (6 bases). The origin of this receptor is a man aged 18 to 35 in good health. The CDR3 region has the DNA TGTGCCAGCAGCCAAGATATCGGGAGCGTTTACGAGCAGTACTTC. Its protein product is CASSQDIGSVYEQYF.